This T cell receptor (beta chain) was recovered during a study of T-cell memory formation after mild COVID-19. TCRdb itself ran the 5' RACE reads through MiXCR, one entry per CDR3 protein. The sample has around 300,000 distinct CDR3 sequences; approximately 15% are singletons. This clonotype was counted only a few times. The CDR3 covers 12 residues. Germline V gives CDR1 MGHDK, CDR2 SYGVNS. J was trimmed by 8 bases and V by 7 bases; bases with no gene match: 7. The sequencing sample was made of PBMCs or a T cell subset sorted from them (not recorded which). This receptor was taken from a man between 18 and 35 years old who had mild COVID-19 (a few samples of this study predate the infection). Cell type and time point are not known. The chain carries TRBV25-1 and TRBJ1-2; TRBD1 matches 7 bases. The CDR3 region has the DNA TGTGCCAGCATGGACAGGACGGACGGCTACACCTTC. Its translation is CASMDRTDGYTF.